The sequence of this T cell receptor (beta chain) was determined in a study of monozygotic twins with inflammatory bowel disease. Germline V gene lookup returns CDR1 SGDLS and CDR2 YYNGEE. This CDR3 has 14 amino acids. On this clonotype: Its matching antigen is unknown.

The authors made each sample's cDNA in eight separate reactions. Template switching incorporated UMIs with a 6-nucleotide sample barcode. TCRdb reprocessed the 5' RACE reads, with one entry per CDR3 protein and no DNA. The sample includes approximately 330,000 distinct CDR3 sequences. General study findings and limits: Inverse Simpson values showed less TCRbeta diversity in IBD patients than in their healthy co-twins.

This TCR was sampled from a human donor with ulcerative colitis or Crohn's disease, or a healthy co-twin of an affected twin (not recorded which). Material: blood. The chain joins TRBV9 to TRBJ1-3. This chain's CDR3 is CASSVDSSGNTIYF.